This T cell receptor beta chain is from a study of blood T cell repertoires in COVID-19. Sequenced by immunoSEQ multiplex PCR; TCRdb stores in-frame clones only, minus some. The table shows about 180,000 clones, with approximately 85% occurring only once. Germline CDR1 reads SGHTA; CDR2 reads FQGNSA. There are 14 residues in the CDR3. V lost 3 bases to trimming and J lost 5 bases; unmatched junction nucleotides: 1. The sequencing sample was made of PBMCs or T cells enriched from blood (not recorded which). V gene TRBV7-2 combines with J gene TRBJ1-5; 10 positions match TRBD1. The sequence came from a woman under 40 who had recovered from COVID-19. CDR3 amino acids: CASSFGTGDQPQHF. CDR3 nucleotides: TGTGCCAGCAGCTTTGGGACAGGGGATCAGCCCCAGCATTTT.